Below are 30 T cell receptor beta chains sequenced from a single sample in a study of graft-versus-host responses after intestinal transplantation. The data were produced by immunoSEQ multiplex PCR, yet TCRdb's version contains in-frame clones alone and is incomplete. In the table there are around 20,000 clones, approximately 92% of which are singletons. Source: PBMCs, taken 350 to 400 days after transplant. Receptor source: a human patient who received an intestinal transplant, so some T cells may come from the graft donor.

The chain uses TRBV11-2 and TRBJ2-5; D may match TRBD1 or TRBD2 (5 bases each). Germline lookup yields CDR1 SGHAT and CDR2 FQNNGV. This CDR3 contains 14 residues. Trimming left V 6 bases short and J 7 bases short, with 18 bases between. CDR3: CASSPGAGRATQYF. The CDR3 DNA sequence: TGTGCCAGCAGTCCTGGGGCAGGGCGGGCGACCCAGTACTTC.

As concerns this clone: This sample includes further DNA sequences coding for the same CDR3. The gene calls are TRBV21-1 and TRBJ2-4; the DNA was not used to check the table's D call, TRBD1. TRBV21-1 is a documented pseudogene. This CDR3 comprises 17 residues. CDR3 in DNA: TGTGCCAGCAGCAACACGGGACAGGGTGGGTCCAAAAACATTCAGTACTTC. As protein: CASSNTGQGGSKNIQYF.

The chain combines TRBV28 with TRBJ2-1, with TRBD2 as a possible D gene (6 bases). V was clipped by 8 bases and J by 4 bases, with 18 bases between them. Germline lookup yields CDR1 MDHEN and CDR2 SYDVKM. The CDR3 runs to 15 residues. CDR3: CASGSRGSLYNEQFF. DNA for the CDR3: TGTGCCAGCGGCTCACGGGGGTCGTTATACAATGAGCAGTTCTTC.

The chain combines TRBV4-1 with TRBJ1-5; no clear D. CDR1 is MGHRA and CDR2 is YSYEKL in the germline V gene. Trimming took off 1 base at V and 0 bases at J, with 7 bases between the two ends. The CDR3 contains 15 residues. The CDR3 region is CASSQGVLSNQPQHF. CDR3 DNA: TGCGCCAGCAGCCAAGGCGTCCTTAGCAATCAGCCCCAGCATTTT.

The gene calls are TRBV6-1 and TRBJ1-5, with D maybe TRBD1 (5 bases). Germline V lookup: CDR1 MNHNS, CDR2 SASEGT. The length of the CDR3 is 15 residues. V lost 2 bases, J lost 1 base, and 9 bases lay in between. DNA for the CDR3: TGTGCCAGCAGTGAAATGACAGTAAGCAATCAGCCCCAGCATTTT. Protein product: CASSEMTVSNQPQHF.

This chain uses TRBV21-1 with TRBJ2-6; the tabulated D call, TRBD2, remains unverified against the DNA. TRBV21-1 is flagged as a pseudogene. The CDR3 has 19 amino acids. The CDR3 region is CASSKARAGAGSGANVLTF. CDR3 DNA sequence: TGTGCCAGCAGCAAAGCGAGAGCGGGAGCCGGCTCTGGGGCCAACGTCCTGACTTTC.

This sequence joins TRBV19 and TRBJ2-7, with D tentatively TRBD2 (5 bases). Germline CDR1 LNHDA, CDR2 SQIVND (reference sequence). V gave up 3 bases and J gave up 3 bases, with 9 bases separating them. This CDR3 has 13 residues. The CDR3 spells CASSIVGGYEQYF. The CDR3 coding sequence is TGTGCCAGTAGTATCGTAGGAGGCTACGAGCAGTACTTC.

This chain joins TRBV4-1 and TRBJ1-1, with a possible D match to TRBD1 (6 bases). The CDR3 consists of 15 residues. CDR1 is MGHRA, CDR2 YSYEKL, per germline. Between the trimmed V and J ends, which lost 1 base and 3 bases, there was a span of 12 bases. The CDR3 DNA is TGCGCCAGCAGCCAAGTTCCAGGGGCCCACACTGAAGCTTTCTTT. Its translation is CASSQVPGAHTEAFF.

V is TRBV7-3 and J is TRBJ2-5, with 11 bases aligning to TRBD2. J lost 4 bases, V lost 4 bases, and 2 bases had no gene match. CDR3 length: 14 amino acids. CDR1 is SGHTA, CDR2 FQGTGA, per germline. The CDR3 DNA follows: TGTGCCAGCAGCTCAGGACTAGCGGGAGAGACCCAGTACTTC. It translates to CASSSGLAGETQYF.

CDR3 region: CASSIVAGDPYEQYF. The CDR3 DNA is TGTGCCAGTAGTATAGTAGCTGGGGACCCCTACGAGCAGTACTTC. This chain uses TRBV19 with TRBJ2-7; either TRBD1 or TRBD2 may supply D (5 bases each). V gave up 1 base and J gave up 2 bases, with 12 bases separating them. This CDR3 is 15 amino acids long. CDR1 and CDR2 from the germline V gene are LNHDA and SQIVND (reference sequence).

The chain joins TRBV6-1 to TRBJ2-2; 8 bases are shared with TRBD1. CDR1 is MNHNS, CDR2 SASEGT, per germline. The CDR3 consists of 15 residues. Losses at the gene ends were 1 base for V and 5 bases for J; bases not matched to a gene: 3. Here the CDR3 DNA reads TGTGCCAGCAGTGAAGGTGGACAGGGAACCGGGGAGCTGTTTTTT. Translated: CASSEGGQGTGELFF.

V usage is TRBV6-1 and J usage is TRBJ2-7; D remains unclear. The CDR3 has 14 amino acids. The V end was cut by 1 base, the J end by 8 bases, with 15 bases between. CDR1 is MNHNS and CDR2 is SASEGT in the germline V gene. The CDR3 here is CASSEVADAIQQYF. The DNA for the CDR3 is TGTGCCAGCAGTGAAGTAGCCGACGCTATCCAGCAGTACTTC.

This clone has just a few counts. The chain is built from TRBV12-1 and TRBJ1-2; TRBD1, the D gene given by the table, was not confirmed from the DNA. TRBV12-1 is termed a pseudogene. The CDR3 is 16 amino acids. The CDR3 DNA reads as TGTGCCAGCAGCTTTGGCCGACAGGGGGCCAGTGGAGGCTACACCTTC. Encoded protein: CASSFGRQGASGGYTF.

The chain employs TRBV27 and TRBJ1-2; 7 bases agree with TRBD1. Trimming removed 7 bases from V and 5 bases from J; junction bases left unmatched: 7. CDR3 length equals 13 residues. Germline V CDR1 and CDR2: MNHEY, SMNVEV (reference sequence). In nucleotides, the CDR3 is TGTGCCAGCAAGCCGGGACAGTGGTATGGCTACACCTTC. The encoded protein is CASKPGQWYGYTF.

The V call is TRBV29-1, the J call TRBJ1-2, with D unresolved. CDR1 and CDR2 (germline): SQVTM, ANQGSEA. This CDR3 is 11 amino acids long. The ends were cut back, 1 base at V and 8 bases at J, with 8 bases in the middle. CDR3 DNA sequence: TGCAGCGTTGAAGCGATACAGGGCTACACCTTC. Its protein product is CSVEAIQGYTF.

The chain joins TRBV29-1 to TRBJ1-5; D call uncertain. The CDR3 has 10 residues. V lost 4 bases and J 5 bases, leaving 3 bases between the germline ends. Germline loops: CDR1 SQVTM, CDR2 ANQGSEA. CDR3 nucleotides: TGCAGCGTTGGGGATCAGCCCCAGCATTTT. This translates into CSVGDQPQHF.

The CDR3 loop reads CASRRDFAETQYF. As DNA, the CDR3 is TGTGCCAGCCGAAGGGACTTCGCAGAGACCCAGTACTTC. The chain recombines TRBV6-5 with TRBJ2-5; the D gene is possibly TRBD2 (6 bases). Germline V gives CDR1 MNHEY, CDR2 SVGAGI. There are 13 residues in the CDR3. V was pared by 8 bases and J by 4 bases, with 14 bases between.

V is TRBV6-5 and J is TRBJ2-7, with 7 positions matching TRBD1. Per the germline V gene, CDR1 is MNHEY and CDR2 is SVGAGI. Trimming removed 6 bases from V and 2 bases from J; junction bases left unmatched: 4. The CDR3 contains 13 residues. The CDR3 is CASSWDRTYEQYF. The DNA of the CDR3 is TGTGCCAGCAGCTGGGACAGAACCTACGAGCAGTACTTC.

V is TRBV5-6 and J is TRBJ2-5, with 13 bases fitting TRBD2. Germline V CDR1 and CDR2: SGHDT, YYEEEE. CDR3 length: 16 amino acids. With V trimmed by 4 bases and J by 1 base, 4 bases remained unmatched. The CDR3 sequence is CASSPGLAGLQETQYF. As DNA, the CDR3 is TGTGCCAGCAGCCCGGGACTAGCGGGGCTCCAAGAGACCCAGTACTTC. Filled out from reference TRBV5-6 and TRBJ2-5, the complete variable domain reads DAGVTQSPTHLIKTRGQQVTLRCSPKSGHDTVSWYQQALGQGPQFIFQYYEEEERQRGNFPDRFSGHQFPNYSSELNVNALLLGDSALYLCASSPGLAGLQETQYFGPGTRLLVL.

The J gene is TRBJ2-3, the V gene TRBV14; the match to TRBD2 covers 7 bases. Per the germline V gene, CDR1 is SGHDN and CDR2 is FVKESK. This CDR3 comprises 14 residues. Germline trimming cut 6 bases from V and 3 bases from J; bases unmatched to any gene: 6. The CDR3 protein is CASRRLGGTDTQYF. CDR3 coding DNA: TGTGCCAGCAGACGATTGGGGGGGACAGATACGCAGTATTTT.

As regards this clone: This same CDR3 is encoded by further DNA sequences in the sample. V is TRBV7-6 and J is TRBJ1-6; a possible D gene is TRBD1 (6 bases). CDR1 is SGHVS and CDR2 is FNYEAQ in the germline V gene. Trimming removed 5 bases from V and 5 bases from J, with 13 bases in between. The CDR3 extends over 15 amino acids. The CDR3 reads CASSRQPGDNSPLHF. The DNA of the CDR3 is TGTGCCAGCAGCCGGCAGCCAGGGGATAATTCACCCCTCCACTTT.

The rearrangement links TRBV15 to TRBJ2-7, with 10 bases identical to TRBD2. J lost 4 bases, V lost 3 bases, and 3 bases had no gene match. Germline V gene lookup returns CDR1 LNHNV and CDR2 YYDKDF (reference sequence). The CDR3 sequence is 14 residues long. Here the CDR3 DNA reads TGTGCCACCAGCAGCCTAGCGGGGGTTTACGAGCAGTACTTC. Protein sequence: CATSSLAGVYEQYF.

V gene TRBV15 combines with J gene TRBJ1-1, with D possibly TRBD1 on 5 matching bases. V lost 2 bases to trimming and J lost 0 bases, with 19 bases between them. This CDR3 has 18 amino acids. Germline V CDR1 and CDR2: LNHNV, YYDKDF (reference sequence). CDR3 region: CATSRPSGGLNMNTEAFF. The CDR3, as DNA: TGTGCCACCAGCAGACCCTCGGGGGGGTTAAACATGAACACTGAAGCTTTCTTT.

J is TRBJ2-3 and V is TRBV19, with a tentative D call TRBD2 (5 bases). The CDR3 spans 15 residues. The V and J ends lost 8 bases and 1 base respectively, with 16 bases between them. The germline V gene encodes CDR1 LNHDA and CDR2 SQIVND (reference sequence). The CDR3, as DNA: TGTGCCAGTCAGGTACAACTAGTTGGCACAGATACGCAGTATTTT. Translated, it gives CASQVQLVGTDTQYF.

This clone was counted between two and nine times. The chain is built from TRBV2 and TRBJ2-2, with D perhaps given as TRBD1 or TRBD2 (6 bases each). This CDR3 contains 16 residues. V was cut by 3 bases and J by 1 base, with 12 bases left in between. Germline CDR1 reads SNHLY; CDR2 reads FYNNEI. In nucleotides, the CDR3 is TGTGCCAGCAGTGATAGGGGGGCGGGGAACACCGGGGAGCTGTTTTTT. Residues: CASSDRGAGNTGELFF.

V is TRBV11-1 and J is TRBJ1-6; D ambiguous. Deletions cut 4 bases from V and 10 bases from J, with 17 bases between. CDR1 and CDR2 (germline): SGHAT, FQDESV (reference sequence). The CDR3 extends over 15 amino acids. DNA for the CDR3: TGTGCCAGCAGCTCTTCTTCAGCCCCCCAATCACCCCTCCACTTT. It is translated as CASSSSSAPQSPLHF. Full variable domain (missing parts from reference TRBV11-1 and TRBJ1-6): EAEVAQSPRYKITEKSQAVAFWCDPISGHATLYWYRQILGQGPELLVQFQDESVVDDSQLPKDRFSAERLKGVDSTLKIQPAELGDSAMYLCASSSSSAPQSPLHFGNGTRLTVT.

This clone was found once. V is TRBV7-3 and J is TRBJ2-2; D is perhaps TRBD2 (6 bases). Trimming took off 2 bases at V and 2 bases at J, with 6 bases between the two ends. CDR1 SGHTA and CDR2 FQGTGA come from the germline V gene. The CDR3 has 14 residues. This CDR3 reads CASSLAGNTGELFF. DNA for the CDR3: TGTGCCAGCAGCTTAGCGGGAAACACCGGGGAGCTGTTTTTT.

The V gene is TRBV6-1, the J gene TRBJ1-5; D remains ambiguous. In germline, CDR1 is MNHNS, CDR2 SASEGT. CDR3 length: 14 amino acids. Trimming left V 8 bases short and J 0 bases short, with 11 bases between. The CDR3 here is CASRVEGSNQPQHF. The DNA of the CDR3 is TGTGCCAGCCGAGTTGAAGGTAGCAATCAGCCCCAGCATTTT.

The chain couples TRBV7-9 to TRBJ2-7; 7 bases agree with TRBD1. Germline CDR1 reads SEHNR; CDR2 reads FQNEAQ (reference sequence). The V and J ends lost 5 bases and 2 bases, in that order; junction bases with no gene match: 12. The CDR3 runs 16 residues. The CDR3 bases are TGTGCCAGCAGCAGGCCTATCGGGACAGAGGCCTACGAGCAGTACTTC. Protein product: CASSRPIGTEAYEQYF.

This clone was picked up a small number of times. The CDR3 spells CASRVTWNTEAFF. CDR3 sequence (DNA): TGTGCCAGCAGGGTGACCTGGAACACTGAAGCTTTCTTT. This chain joins TRBV6-9 and TRBJ1-1; D gene uncertain. CDR3 length: 13 residues. V was cut by 6 bases and J by 1 base, with 9 bases left in between. Germline CDR1 reads MNHGY; CDR2 reads SVAAGI.